This TCR beta chain was sequenced in a study of technical replicates of blood from a few donors (dated by TCRdb to between 2016 and 2019). The CDR3 starts with the cysteine, ends with the phenylalanine, and has 17 residues. Just the 51-base CDR3 DNA is kept, in frame starting at base 1. The germline V gene (reference sequence) supplies CDR1 SSHAT and CDR2 FNYEAQ. Receptor libraries were prepared by the immunoSEQ multiplex PCR assay. Entries here come from immuneACCESS through TCRdb and include only in-frame sequences with V and J called. Some clones fail to appear in such tables; in the studies checked, an unresolved V gene covers under half of the shortfall, and the cause of the remainder is unknown. This sample gives about 82,000 clones in total; approximately 94% of them show up just once. The leading ten clones occupy roughly 0.4% of the sample. Concerning this clone itself: It has no known antigen specificity. Germline and junction disagree at one end, which may indicate a read error.

The source material was T cells isolated from PBMCs. The chain is assembled from TRBV7-7 and TRBJ1-2, with TRBD1 perhaps the D gene, on 6 matching bases. This clonotype was sampled from a human donor in good health. Here is the DNA: TGTGCTAGCAATAACCGAGCCCGGGACATAGCTAACTATGGCTACACCTTC. Its product reads: CASNNRARDIANYGYTF.